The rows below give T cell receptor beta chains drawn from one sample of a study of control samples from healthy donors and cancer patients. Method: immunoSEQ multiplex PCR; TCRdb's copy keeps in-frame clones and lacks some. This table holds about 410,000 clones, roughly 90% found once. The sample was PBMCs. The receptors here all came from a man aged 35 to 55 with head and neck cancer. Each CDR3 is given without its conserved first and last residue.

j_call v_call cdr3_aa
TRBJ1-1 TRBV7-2 ASSLNRVNTEAF
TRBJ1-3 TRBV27 ASGPASGNTIY
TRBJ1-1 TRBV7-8 ASSLTGVETEAF
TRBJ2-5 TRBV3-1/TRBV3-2 ASSQDSGAGAAETQY
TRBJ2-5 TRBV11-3 ASSLARGIETQY
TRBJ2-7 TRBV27 ASSLRGVDEQY
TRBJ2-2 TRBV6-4 ASSDGTSSTGELF
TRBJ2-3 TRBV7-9 ASSNGEHSPQY
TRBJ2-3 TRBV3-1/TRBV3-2 ASSPSTDTQY
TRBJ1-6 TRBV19 ASQRSLYNSPLH
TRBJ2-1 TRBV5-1 ASSLGGAVAYNEQF
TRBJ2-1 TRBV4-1 ASSQERQWVF
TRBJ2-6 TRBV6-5 ASKDGGFGANVLT
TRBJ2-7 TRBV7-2 ASSLASGGAYEQY
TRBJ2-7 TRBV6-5 ASSRERSPLYEQY
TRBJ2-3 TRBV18 ASSPVREGTDTQY
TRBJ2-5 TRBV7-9 ASSTPALLGETQY
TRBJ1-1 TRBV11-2 ASSLDSPVAAF
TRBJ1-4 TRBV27 ASTNVLGSGVEKLF
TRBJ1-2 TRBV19 ASDGPGDYGYT
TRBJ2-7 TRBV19 ASSVTGTDEQY
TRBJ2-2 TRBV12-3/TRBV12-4 ASGWETGELF
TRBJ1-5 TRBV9 ASSVTGAWNQPQH
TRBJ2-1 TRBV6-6 ASSYANNEQF
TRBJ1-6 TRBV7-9 ASSRDRGWGDNSPLH
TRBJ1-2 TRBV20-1 SAYVGYGYT
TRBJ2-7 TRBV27 ASSQKQGSRADEQY
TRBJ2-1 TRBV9 ASSVAGDPYNEQF
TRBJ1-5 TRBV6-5 ASNRAHGNQPQH
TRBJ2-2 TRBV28 ASSFLRGTSGGQTGELF
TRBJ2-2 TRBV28 ASSLISLPNTGELF
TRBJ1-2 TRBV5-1 ASSSGQGHGYT
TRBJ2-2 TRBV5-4 ASSLGGGTGELF
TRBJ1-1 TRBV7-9 ASSLRAGGNTEAF
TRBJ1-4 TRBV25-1 ASSESTGTIALNEKLF
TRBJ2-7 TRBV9 ASSVGPGHSFYEQY
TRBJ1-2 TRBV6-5 ASSYSGREYGYT
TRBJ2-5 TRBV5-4 ASSADRGREETQY
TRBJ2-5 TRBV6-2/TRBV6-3 ASGLGGGPQTQY
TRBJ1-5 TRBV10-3 AISSGDPNQPQH
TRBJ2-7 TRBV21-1 ASSRTGLPPSEQY
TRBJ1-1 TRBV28 ASSPTGMNTEAF
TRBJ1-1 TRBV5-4 ASSRWGTEAF
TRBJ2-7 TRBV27 ASSFRRDSPYEQY
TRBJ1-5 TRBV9 ASSPPRTGNNQPQH
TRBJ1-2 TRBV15 ATSRPDPDPNGYT
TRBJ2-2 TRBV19 ASSPLGGQGPTGELF
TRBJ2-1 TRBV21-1 ASSKGGAGNYNEQF
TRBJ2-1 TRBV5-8 ASSLGRQGSDEQF
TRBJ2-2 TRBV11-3 ASSSGKTHTGELF
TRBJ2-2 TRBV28 ASSVKGGAGGELF
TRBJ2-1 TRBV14 ASSQGLAGRSYNEQF
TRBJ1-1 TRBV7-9 ASSFGEHTEAF
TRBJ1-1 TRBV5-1 ASSPDRAILTEAF
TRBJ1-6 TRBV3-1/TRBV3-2 ASSQRTALETSPLH
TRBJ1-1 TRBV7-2 ASSPGARGNTEAF
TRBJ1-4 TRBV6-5 ASSPTGIPNEKLF
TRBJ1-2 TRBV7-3 ASSAKTENYGYT
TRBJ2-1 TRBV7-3 ASSPWGGPNNEQF